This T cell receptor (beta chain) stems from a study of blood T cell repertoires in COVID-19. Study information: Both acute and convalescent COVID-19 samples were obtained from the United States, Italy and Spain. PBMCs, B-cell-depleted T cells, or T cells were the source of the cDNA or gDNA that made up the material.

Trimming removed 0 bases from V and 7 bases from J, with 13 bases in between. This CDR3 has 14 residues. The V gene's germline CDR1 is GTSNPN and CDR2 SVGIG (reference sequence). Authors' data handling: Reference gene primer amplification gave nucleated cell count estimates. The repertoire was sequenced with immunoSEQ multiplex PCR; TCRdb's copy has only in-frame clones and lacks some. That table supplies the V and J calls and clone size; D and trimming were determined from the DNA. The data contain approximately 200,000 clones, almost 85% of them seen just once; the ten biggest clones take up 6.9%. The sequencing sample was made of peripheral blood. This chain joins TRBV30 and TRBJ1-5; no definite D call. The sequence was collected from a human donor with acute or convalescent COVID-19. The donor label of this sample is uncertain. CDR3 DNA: TGTGCCTGGAGTGTAGGCGGGCTGGGCCAGCCCCAGCATTTT. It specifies CAWSVGGLGQPQHF.